The clone carrying this TCR beta chain was found a few times. The sample comes from a study of early T cells in non-severe SARS-CoV-2 infection. The V segment lost 5 bases and the J segment 1 base; nucleotides outside the gene matches: 8. Germline-derived CDR1 and CDR2 are MNHEY and SVGEGT. The CDR3 totals 16 residues. TCRdb itself ran the 5' RACE reads through MiXCR, one entry per CDR3 protein. This table has approximately 88,000 distinct CDR3 sequences, roughly 13% appearing once. This receptor was obtained from an adult who was a healthcare worker with PCR-confirmed SARS-CoV-2 infection or an uninfected control (not recorded which). The sequenced material came from whole blood. This sequence joins TRBV6-2 or TRBV6-3 and TRBJ1-5; 7 bases agree with TRBD1. For the CDR3, the DNA is TGTGCCAGCAGTAGACGGGACAGATGGAGCAATCAGCCCCAGCATTTT. It yields the protein CASSRRDRWSNQPQHF.